Below are 16 T cell receptor beta chains sequenced from a single sample in a study of memory CD4+ T cells and cytomegalovirus serostatus. TCRdb's copy holds only in-frame clones and misses some; the assay was immunoSEQ multiplex PCR. The table records 40,000 to 45,000 clones, less than 85% of them present only once. Single viable CD3+CD4+CD8-CD45RO+ cells were sorted as the memory CD4+ T cells. The sample consisted of memory CD4+ T cells from blood. The receptor set was obtained from an adult in good health and CMV-seronegative.

The chain uses TRBV5-6 and TRBJ2-2, with 7 nucleotides matching TRBD2. The J segment lost 6 bases and the V segment lost 5 bases, leaving 10 bases of the junction unmatched. Germline CDR1 reads SGHDT; CDR2 reads YYEEEE. This CDR3 is built from 15 residues. The CDR3 bases are TGTGCCAGCAGTCAAGCGGGACTCAATTCCGGGGAGCTGTTTTTT. Translation: CASSQAGLNSGELFF.

The chain links TRBV18 to TRBJ2-2; the match to TRBD2 covers 10 bases. The CDR3 covers 17 residues. V shed 4 bases and J 1 base; nucleotides not matched to a gene: 6. CDR1 and CDR2 from the germline V gene are KGHSH and LQKENI. The CDR3: CASSRNGLAVNTGELFF. The CDR3 DNA is TGTGCCAGCTCACGAAACGGACTAGCGGTGAACACCGGGGAGCTGTTTTTT.

The V gene is TRBV2, the J gene TRBJ1-4, with D perhaps TRBD1 (6 bases). Germline lookup yields CDR1 SNHLY and CDR2 FYNNEI. Trimming stripped 1 base from V and 8 bases from J, with 14 bases between. The CDR3 is made up of 15 amino acids. The CDR3 nucleotides are TGTGCCAGCAGTGAAGACAGGGAGGTCTTGGAAAAACTGTTTTTT. Its translation is CASSEDREVLEKLFF.

This clone was found once. The V gene is TRBV2, the J gene TRBJ2-1; D not resolved. Germline lookup yields CDR1 SNHLY and CDR2 FYNNEI. The CDR3 spans 14 residues. V was shortened by 2 bases and J by 3 bases, with 8 bases between the two germline ends. CDR3 sequence (DNA): TGTGCCAGCAGTGAAAGGGCTCACTACAATGAGCAGTTCTTC. Amino acid sequence: CASSERAHYNEQFF.

V and J are TRBV11-3 and TRBJ1-2; 8 bases line up with TRBD1. After removal of 4 bases from V and 5 bases from J, the junction contained 3 bases not matched to a gene. Germline CDR1 and CDR2: SGHNT and YENEEA. CDR3 length: 13 residues. The CDR3, as DNA: TGTGCCAGCAGCTCTAGACAGGGGTATGGCTACACCTTC. Its protein is CASSSRQGYGYTF. The full variable domain, with the rest looked up from reference TRBV11-3 and TRBJ1-2, is EAGVVQSPRYKIIEKKQPVAFWCNPISGHNTLYWYLQNLGQGPELLIRYENEEAVDDSQLPKDRFSAERLKGVDSTLKIQPAELGDSAVYLCASSSRQGYGYTFGSGTRLTVV.

In this sample, this clone is medium-sized. The chain combines TRBV9 with TRBJ2-3, with unresolved D. Looked up from germline, CDR1 is SGDLS and CDR2 is YYNGEE. Trimming pared 0 bases from V and 4 bases from J, leaving 3 bases between. This CDR3 has 12 amino acids. CDR3 loop: CASSVDSDTQYF. The CDR3 coding sequence is TGTGCCAGCAGCGTAGATTCAGATACGCAGTATTTT.

This clone is medium-sized by share. The chain combines TRBV2 with TRBJ2-4; D might be TRBD1 or TRBD2, each matching 5 bases. The V end lost 7 bases, the J end lost 0 bases, and 10 bases lay between the germline ends. Looked up from germline, CDR1 is SNHLY and CDR2 is FYNNEI. The CDR3 runs 14 residues. DNA of the CDR3: TGTGCCAGCACTGGGACCCTAGCCAAAAACATTCAGTACTTC. This sequence encodes CASTGTLAKNIQYF.

The CDR3 loop is CASSRQGDYEKLFF. CDR3 DNA sequence: TGTGCCAGCAGCAGACAGGGGGATTATGAAAAACTGTTTTTT. The V gene is TRBV7-9, the J gene TRBJ1-4, with 9 bases fitting TRBD1. Germline V gene lookup returns CDR1 SEHNR and CDR2 FQNEAQ (reference sequence). Trimming took 5 bases from V and 6 from J; bases not matched to a gene: 4. The CDR3 is 14 amino acids.

The rearrangement uses TRBV4-1 and TRBJ2-1; 8 nucleotides line up with TRBD2. This CDR3 is 16 amino acids long. V trimming: 0 bases; J trimming: 6 bases; junction bases outside the gene matches: 7. Germline V gene lookup returns CDR1 MGHRA and CDR2 YSYEKL. CDR3 protein: CASSQDQVAGINEQFF. The CDR3 coding sequence is TGCGCCAGCAGCCAAGATCAGGTAGCGGGGATCAATGAGCAGTTCTTC.

The gene calls are TRBV6-5 and TRBJ2-5, with D tentatively TRBD2 (6 bases). Looked up from germline, CDR1 is MNHEY and CDR2 is SVGAGI. The CDR3 is made up of 15 amino acids. Trimming stripped 6 bases from V and 2 bases from J, with 16 bases between. The chain's CDR3 is CASSTGGALQETQYF. The CDR3 region has the DNA TGTGCCAGCAGCACCGGGGGAGCTCTTCAAGAGACCCAGTACTTC.

This clone has only one observation. The chain is built from TRBV11-2 and TRBJ2-7, with 7 bases fitting TRBD2. CDR1 and CDR2 from the germline V gene are SGHAT and FQNNGV. Germline trimming cut 0 bases from V and 0 bases from J; bases unmatched to any gene: 5. This CDR3 has 16 residues. CDR3 sequence: CASSLEGGSFSYEQYF. As DNA, the CDR3 is TGTGCCAGCAGCTTAGAGGGGGGGTCTTTCTCCTACGAGCAGTACTTC.

The chain employs TRBV7-2 and TRBJ2-2, with a possible D match to TRBD1 (6 bases). CDR1 and CDR2 (germline): SGHTA, FQGNSA. Trimming stripped 4 bases from V and 0 bases from J, with 18 bases between. CDR3 size: 18 residues. CDR3 nucleotide sequence: TGTGCCAGCAGCTCTAGGAGGCAGGGGATGACGAACACCGGGGAGCTGTTTTTT. This sequence encodes CASSSRRQGMTNTGELFF.

The V call is TRBV2, the J call TRBJ2-5; 10 nucleotides match TRBD2. After removal of 6 bases from V and 6 bases from J, the junction contained 13 bases not matched to a gene. Germline-derived CDR1 and CDR2 are SNHLY and FYNNEI. There are 16 residues in the CDR3. CDR3 in amino acids: CASSPGQSSGGKTQYF. Written as DNA, the CDR3 is TGTGCCAGCAGCCCGGGTCAATCTAGCGGGGGAAAGACCCAGTACTTC.

The chain combines TRBV7-9 with TRBJ2-1; D not resolved. Germline CDR1 is SEHNR and CDR2 is FQNEAQ (reference sequence). The CDR3 sequence is 13 residues long. V lost 1 base and J 7 bases, leaving 8 bases between the germline ends. The CDR3 protein is CASSLVPINEQFF. CDR3 in DNA: TGTGCCAGCAGCTTAGTTCCGATAAATGAGCAGTTCTTC.

CDR3 DNA: TGCGCCAGCAGCCGCGACCTTGGAGGGGTATACAATGAGCAGTTCTTC. As protein: CASSRDLGGVYNEQFF. V is TRBV4-1 and J is TRBJ2-1, with a tentative D call TRBD2 (6 bases). The germline gives CDR1 MGHRA, CDR2 YSYEKL. Trimming took 4 bases from V and 4 from J, leaving 17 bases between them. CDR3 size: 16 residues.

The chain uses TRBV27 and TRBJ2-7; 8 bases line up with TRBD2. Germline V lookup: CDR1 MNHEY, CDR2 SMNVEV (reference sequence). This CDR3 is 15 amino acids long. J was trimmed by 7 bases and V by 5 bases; bases with no gene match: 13. The CDR3 sequence is CASSPSGGAPREQYF. The CDR3 nucleotides are TGTGCCAGCAGTCCCTCCGGGGGGGCCCCGAGGGAGCAGTACTTC.